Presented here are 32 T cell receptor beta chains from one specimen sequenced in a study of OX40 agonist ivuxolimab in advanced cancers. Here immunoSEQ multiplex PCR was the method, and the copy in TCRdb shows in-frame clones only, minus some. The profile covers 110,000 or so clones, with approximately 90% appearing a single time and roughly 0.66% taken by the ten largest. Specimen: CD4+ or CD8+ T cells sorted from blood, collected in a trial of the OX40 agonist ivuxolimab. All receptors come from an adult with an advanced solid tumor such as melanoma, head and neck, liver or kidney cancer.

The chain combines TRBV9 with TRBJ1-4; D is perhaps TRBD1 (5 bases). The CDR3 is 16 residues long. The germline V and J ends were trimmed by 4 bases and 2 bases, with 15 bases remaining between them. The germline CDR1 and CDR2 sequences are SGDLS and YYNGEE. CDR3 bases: TGTGCCAGCAGCCTCTCCGGTGGGGGGACTAATGAAAAACTGTTTTTT. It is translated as CASSLSGGGTNEKLFF.

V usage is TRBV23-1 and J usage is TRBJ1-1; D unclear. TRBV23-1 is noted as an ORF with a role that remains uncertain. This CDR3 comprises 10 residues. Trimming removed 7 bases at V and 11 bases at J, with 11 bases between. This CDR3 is CASIGGLAFF. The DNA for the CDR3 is TGCGCCAGCATAGGAGGGTTGGCTTTCTTT.

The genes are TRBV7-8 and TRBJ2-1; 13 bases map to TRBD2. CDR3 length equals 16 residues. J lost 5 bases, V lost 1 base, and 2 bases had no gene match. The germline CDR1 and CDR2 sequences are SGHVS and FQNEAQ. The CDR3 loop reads CASSLGGLAGNNEQFF. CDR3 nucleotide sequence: TGTGCCAGCAGCTTAGGGGGACTAGCGGGGAACAATGAGCAGTTCTTC.

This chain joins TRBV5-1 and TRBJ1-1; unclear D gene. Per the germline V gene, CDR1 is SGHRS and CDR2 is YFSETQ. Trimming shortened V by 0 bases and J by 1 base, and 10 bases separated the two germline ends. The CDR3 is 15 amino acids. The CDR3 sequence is CASSLGGEGNTEAFF. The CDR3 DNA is TGCGCCAGCAGCTTGGGCGGGGAGGGGAACACTGAAGCTTTCTTT.

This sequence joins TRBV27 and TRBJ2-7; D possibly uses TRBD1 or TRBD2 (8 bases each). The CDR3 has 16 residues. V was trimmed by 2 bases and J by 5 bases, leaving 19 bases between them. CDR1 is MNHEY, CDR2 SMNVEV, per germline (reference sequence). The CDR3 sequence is CASSLRGGTGANEQYF. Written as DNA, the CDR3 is TGTGCCAGCAGTTTACGGGGGGGGACAGGAGCCAACGAGCAGTACTTC.

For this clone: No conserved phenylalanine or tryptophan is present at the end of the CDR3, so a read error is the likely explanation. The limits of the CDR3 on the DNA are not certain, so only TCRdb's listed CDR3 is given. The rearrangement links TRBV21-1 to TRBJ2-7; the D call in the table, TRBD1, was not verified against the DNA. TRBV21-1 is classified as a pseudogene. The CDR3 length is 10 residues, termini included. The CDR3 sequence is CASSNWAVLR.

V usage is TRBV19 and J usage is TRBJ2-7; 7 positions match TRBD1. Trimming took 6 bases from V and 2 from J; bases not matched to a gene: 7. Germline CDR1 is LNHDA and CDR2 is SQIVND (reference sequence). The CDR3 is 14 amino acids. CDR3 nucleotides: TGTGCCAGTAGCCAACGACAGGGTACCTACGAGCAGTACTTC. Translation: CASSQRQGTYEQYF.

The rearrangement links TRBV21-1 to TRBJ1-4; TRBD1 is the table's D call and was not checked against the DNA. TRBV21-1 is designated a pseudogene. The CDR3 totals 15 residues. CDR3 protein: CASSTRQGTNEKLFF. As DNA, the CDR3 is TGTGCCAGCAGCACTCGACAGGGTACAAATGAAAAACTGTTTTTT.

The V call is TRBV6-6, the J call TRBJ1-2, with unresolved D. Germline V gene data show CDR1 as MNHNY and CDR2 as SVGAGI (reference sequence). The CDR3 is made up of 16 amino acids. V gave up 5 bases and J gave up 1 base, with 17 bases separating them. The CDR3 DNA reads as TGTGCCAGCAGTCACCGGGAGCAGAACGGTAACTATGGCTACACCTTC. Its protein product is CASSHREQNGNYGYTF.

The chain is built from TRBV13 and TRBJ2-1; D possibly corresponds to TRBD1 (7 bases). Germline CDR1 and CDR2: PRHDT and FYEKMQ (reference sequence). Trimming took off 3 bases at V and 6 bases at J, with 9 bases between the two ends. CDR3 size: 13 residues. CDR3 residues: CASSLQGGNEQFF. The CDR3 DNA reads TGTGCCAGCAGCTTGCAGGGGGGCAATGAGCAGTTCTTC. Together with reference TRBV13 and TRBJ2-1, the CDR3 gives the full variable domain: AAGVIQSPRHLIKEKRETATLKCYPIPRHDTVYWYQQGPGQDPQFLISFYEKMQSDKGSIPDRFSAQQFSDYHSELNMSSLELGDSALYFCASSLQGGNEQFFGPGTRLTVL.

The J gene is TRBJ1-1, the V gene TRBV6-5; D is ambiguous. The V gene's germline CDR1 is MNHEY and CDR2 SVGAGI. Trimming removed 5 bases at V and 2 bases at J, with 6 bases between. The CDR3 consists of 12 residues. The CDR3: CASSEINTEAFF. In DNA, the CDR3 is TGTGCCAGCAGTGAAATAAACACTGAAGCTTTCTTT.

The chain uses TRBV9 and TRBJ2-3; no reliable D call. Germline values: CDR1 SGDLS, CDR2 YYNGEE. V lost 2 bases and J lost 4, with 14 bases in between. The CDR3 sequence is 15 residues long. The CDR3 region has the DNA TGTGCCAGCAGCGTCAATACTCTCTCGGCAGATACGCAGTATTTT. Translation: CASSVNTLSADTQYF.

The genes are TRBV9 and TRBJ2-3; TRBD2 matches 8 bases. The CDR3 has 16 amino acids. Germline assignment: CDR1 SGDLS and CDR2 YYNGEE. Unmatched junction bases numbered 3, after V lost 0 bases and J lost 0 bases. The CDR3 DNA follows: TGTGCCAGCAGCGTAGCGGCGGGAGGTAGCACAGATACGCAGTATTTT. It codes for CASSVAAGGSTDTQYF.

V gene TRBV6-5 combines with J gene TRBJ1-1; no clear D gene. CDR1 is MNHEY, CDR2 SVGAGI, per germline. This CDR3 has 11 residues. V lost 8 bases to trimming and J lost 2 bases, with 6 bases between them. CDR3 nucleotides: TGTGCCAGCTTGGGAAACACTGAAGCTTTCTTT. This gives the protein CASLGNTEAFF.

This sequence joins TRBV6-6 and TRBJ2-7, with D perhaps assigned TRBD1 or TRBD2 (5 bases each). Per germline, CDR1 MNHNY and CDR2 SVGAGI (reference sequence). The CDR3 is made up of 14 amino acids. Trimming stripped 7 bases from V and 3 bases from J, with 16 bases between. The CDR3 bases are TGTGCCAGCACCTCCCCCGGGACGGTCTACGAGCAGTACTTC. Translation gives CASTSPGTVYEQYF.

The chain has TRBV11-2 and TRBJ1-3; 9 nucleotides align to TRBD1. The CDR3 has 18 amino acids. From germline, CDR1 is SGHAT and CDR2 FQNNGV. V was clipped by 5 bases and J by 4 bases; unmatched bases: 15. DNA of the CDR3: TGTGCCAGCAGCCAAAGCGGACAAGGGGACAGGGCAGGAAACACCATATATTTT. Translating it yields CASSQSGQGDRAGNTIYF.

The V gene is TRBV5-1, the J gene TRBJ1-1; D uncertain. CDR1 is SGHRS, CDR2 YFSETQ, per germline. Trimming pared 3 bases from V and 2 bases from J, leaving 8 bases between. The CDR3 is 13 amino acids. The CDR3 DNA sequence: TGCGCCAGCAGCTCGGCAGTTAACACTGAAGCTTTCTTT. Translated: CASSSAVNTEAFF.

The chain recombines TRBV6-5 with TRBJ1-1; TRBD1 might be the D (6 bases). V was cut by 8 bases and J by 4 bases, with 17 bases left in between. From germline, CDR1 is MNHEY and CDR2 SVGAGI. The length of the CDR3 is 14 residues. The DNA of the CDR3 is TGTGCCAGCCGAAGGGGGGGAAGTAGCACTGAAGCTTTCTTT. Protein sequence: CASRRGGSSTEAFF.

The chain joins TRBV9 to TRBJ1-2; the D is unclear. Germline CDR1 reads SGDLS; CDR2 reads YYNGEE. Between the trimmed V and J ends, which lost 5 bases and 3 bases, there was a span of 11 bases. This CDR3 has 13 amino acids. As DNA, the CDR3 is TGTGCCAGCAGAGAGGGCAGCCACTATGGCTACACCTTC. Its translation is CASREGSHYGYTF.

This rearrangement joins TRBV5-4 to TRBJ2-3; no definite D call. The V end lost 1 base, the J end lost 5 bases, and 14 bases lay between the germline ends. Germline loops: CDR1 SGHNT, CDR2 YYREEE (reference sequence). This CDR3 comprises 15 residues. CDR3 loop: CASSLTQDRRDTQYF. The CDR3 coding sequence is TGTGCCAGCAGCTTGACTCAGGACCGCAGAGATACGCAGTATTTT.

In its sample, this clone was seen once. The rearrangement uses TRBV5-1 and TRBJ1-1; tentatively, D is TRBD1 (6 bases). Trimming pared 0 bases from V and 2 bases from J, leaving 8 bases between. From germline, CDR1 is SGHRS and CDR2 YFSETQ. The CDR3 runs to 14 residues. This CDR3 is CASSLGQVNTEAFF. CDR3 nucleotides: TGCGCCAGCAGCTTGGGACAGGTTAACACTGAAGCTTTCTTT.

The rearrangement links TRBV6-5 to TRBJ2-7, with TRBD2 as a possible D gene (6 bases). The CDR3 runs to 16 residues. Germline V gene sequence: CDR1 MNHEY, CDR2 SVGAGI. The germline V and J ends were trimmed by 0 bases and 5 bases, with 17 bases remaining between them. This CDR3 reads CASSYSPMEGSHEQYF. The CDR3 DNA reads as TGTGCCAGCAGTTACTCCCCGATGGAGGGCAGCCACGAGCAGTACTTC.

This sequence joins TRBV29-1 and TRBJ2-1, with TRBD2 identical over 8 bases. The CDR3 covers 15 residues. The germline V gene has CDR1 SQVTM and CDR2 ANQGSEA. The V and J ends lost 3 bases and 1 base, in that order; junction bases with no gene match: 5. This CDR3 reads CSVEMSGSSYNEQFF. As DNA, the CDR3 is TGCAGCGTTGAGATGAGCGGGAGTTCCTACAATGAGCAGTTCTTC.

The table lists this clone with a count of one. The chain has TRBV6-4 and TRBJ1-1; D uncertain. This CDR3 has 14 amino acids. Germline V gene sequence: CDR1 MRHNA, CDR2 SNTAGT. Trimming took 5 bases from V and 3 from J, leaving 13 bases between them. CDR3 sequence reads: CASSPTTRDTEAFF. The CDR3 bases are TGTGCCAGCAGTCCGACCACGAGAGACACTGAAGCTTTCTTT.

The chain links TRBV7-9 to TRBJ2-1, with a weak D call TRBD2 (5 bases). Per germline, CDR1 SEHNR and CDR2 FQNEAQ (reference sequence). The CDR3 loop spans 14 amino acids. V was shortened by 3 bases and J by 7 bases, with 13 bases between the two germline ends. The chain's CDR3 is CASSLAGGGNEQFF. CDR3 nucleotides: TGTGCCAGCAGCTTGGCGGGTGGTGGAAATGAGCAGTTCTTC.

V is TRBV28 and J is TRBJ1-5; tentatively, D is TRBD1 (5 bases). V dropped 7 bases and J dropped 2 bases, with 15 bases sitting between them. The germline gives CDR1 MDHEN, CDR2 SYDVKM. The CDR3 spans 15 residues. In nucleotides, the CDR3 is TGTGCCAGCACCTTAAGTGGGGGTCGCAATCAGCCCCAGCATTTT. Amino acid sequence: CASTLSGGRNQPQHF. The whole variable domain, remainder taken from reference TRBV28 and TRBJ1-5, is DVKVTQSSRYLVKRTGEKVFLECVQDMDHENMFWYRQDPGLGLRLIYFSYDVKMKEKGDIPEGYSVSREKKERFSLILESASTNQTSMYLCASTLSGGRNQPQHFGDGTRLSIL.

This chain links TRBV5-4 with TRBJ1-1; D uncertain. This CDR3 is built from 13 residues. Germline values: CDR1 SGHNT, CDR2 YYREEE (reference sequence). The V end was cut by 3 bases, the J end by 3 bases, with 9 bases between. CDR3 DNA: TGTGCCAGCAGCTCCCAGTTGGACACTGAAGCTTTCTTT. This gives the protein CASSSQLDTEAFF.

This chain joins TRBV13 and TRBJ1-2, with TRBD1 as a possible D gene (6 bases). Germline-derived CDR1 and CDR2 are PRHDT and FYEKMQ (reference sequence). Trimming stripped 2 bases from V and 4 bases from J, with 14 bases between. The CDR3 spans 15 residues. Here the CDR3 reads CASSLSAGAGYGYTF. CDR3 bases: TGTGCCAGCAGCTTATCGGCAGGGGCAGGCTATGGCTACACCTTC.

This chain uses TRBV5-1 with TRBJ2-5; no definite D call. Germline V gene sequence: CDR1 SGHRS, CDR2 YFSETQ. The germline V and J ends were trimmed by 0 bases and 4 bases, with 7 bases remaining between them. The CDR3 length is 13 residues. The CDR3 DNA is TGCGCCAGCAGCTTGGAACTATCAGAGACCCAGTACTTC. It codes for CASSLELSETQYF.

The CDR3 here is CASRPRESCEQYF. In DNA form, the CDR3 reads TGTGCCAGCAGACCCCGGGAAAGCTGCGAGCAGTACTTC. The V call is TRBV5-6, the J call TRBJ2-7; weak D call: TRBD2 (5 bases). The CDR3 sequence is 13 residues long. Looked up from germline, CDR1 is SGHDT and CDR2 is YYEEEE. The V gene lost 5 bases and the J gene lost 6 bases, with 15 bases spanning the gap.

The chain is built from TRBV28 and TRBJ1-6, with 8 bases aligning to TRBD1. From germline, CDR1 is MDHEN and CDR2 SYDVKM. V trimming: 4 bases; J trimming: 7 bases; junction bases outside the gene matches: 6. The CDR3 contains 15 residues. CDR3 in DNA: TGTGCCAGCAGTTCGGACAGGGTTAACAATTCACCCCTCCACTTT. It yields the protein CASSSDRVNNSPLHF.

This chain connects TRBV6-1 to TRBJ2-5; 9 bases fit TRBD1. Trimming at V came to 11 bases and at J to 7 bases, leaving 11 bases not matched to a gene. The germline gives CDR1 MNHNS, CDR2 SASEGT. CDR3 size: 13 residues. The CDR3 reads CASSRDRAGTQYF. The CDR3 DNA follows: TGTGCCTCGTCCCGGGACAGGGCTGGGACCCAGTACTTC.